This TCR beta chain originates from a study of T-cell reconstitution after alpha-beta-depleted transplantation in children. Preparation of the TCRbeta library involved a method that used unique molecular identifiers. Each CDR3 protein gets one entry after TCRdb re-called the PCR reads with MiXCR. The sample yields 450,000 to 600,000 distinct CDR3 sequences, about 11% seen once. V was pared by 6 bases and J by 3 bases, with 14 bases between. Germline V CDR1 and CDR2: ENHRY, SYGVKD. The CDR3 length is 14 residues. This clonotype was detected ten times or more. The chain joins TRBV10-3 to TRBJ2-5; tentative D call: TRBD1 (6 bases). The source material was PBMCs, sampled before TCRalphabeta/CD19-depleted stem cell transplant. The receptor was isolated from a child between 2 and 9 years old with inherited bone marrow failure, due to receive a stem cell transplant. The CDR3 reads CAISRDTSKETQYF. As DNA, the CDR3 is TGTGCCATCAGCCGGGACACGTCCAAAGAGACCCAGTACTTC.